A selection of T cell receptor beta chains follows, all from one sample in a study of spatial heterogeneity in lung cancer. MiXCR, run by TCRdb on the 5' RACE reads, gives a single entry per CDR3 protein. The sample lists over 50,000 distinct CDR3 sequences, 8% to 9% seen once, with roughly 16% in the top ten. Sequences were derived from PBMCs, sampled at surgery. Receptors were obtained from a female donor with early-stage non-small cell lung cancer. Both conserved end residues are part of each CDR3. Each record gives: CDR3 length, V gene, D gene, J gene, clone size, CDR3 DNA, CDR3 protein. A D gene is named only where the DNA matches it firmly. Size values are once, few and many counts, or a class for expanded clones, and some rows have none.

15,TRBV3-1,TRBD2,TRBJ2-7,many,TGTGCCAGCAGCCAAGGCCTAGCGGGCTCCTACGAGCAGTACTTC,CASSQGLAGSYEQYF
14,TRBV20-1,.,TRBJ1-5,many,TGCAGTGCTAGAGAGGACAGTAGCAATCAGCCCCAGCATTTT,CSAREDSSNQPQHF
16,TRBV2,.,TRBJ2-3,few,TGTGCCAGCAGTGAAGCGAGGCAGGGAGGCACAGATACGCAGTATTTT,CASSEARQGGTDTQYF
14,TRBV12-3/TRBV12-4,TRBD1,TRBJ1-1,many,TGTGCCAGCAGTTTACAGGGGGAGAACACTGAAGCTTTCTTT,CASSLQGENTEAFF
14,TRBV5-5,TRBD1,TRBJ1-6,many,TGTGCCAGCAGCTTAGGGACAGACATTCCACCCCTCCACTTT,CASSLGTDIPPLHF
16,TRBV27,TRBD1,TRBJ1-5,many,TGTGCCAGCAGTCCCGGACAGGGGGCTGCCCCTCAGCCCCAGCATTTT,CASSPGQGAAPQPQHF
15,TRBV20-1,.,TRBJ2-4,few,TGCAGTGCTAGAGATGAGCAGCTAGCCAAAAACATTCAGTACTTC,CSARDEQLAKNIQYF
14,TRBV29-1,.,TRBJ2-4,many,TGCAGCGTTGAAGTAGGGAAGGCCAAAAACATTCAGTACTTC,CSVEVGKAKNIQYF
14,TRBV7-6,.,TRBJ1-5,few,TGTGCCAGCAGTCCCGGGGGAGGCCCTTTGCCCCAGCATTTT,CASSPGGGPLPQHF
16,TRBV28,.,TRBJ2-4,.,TGTGCCAGCAGTTTACTGGGGGCTCGGAGCAAAAACATTCAGTACTTC,CASSLLGARSKNIQYF
14,TRBV28,.,TRBJ1-2,many,TGTGCCAGCAGTTTATACGACAGAATCTATGGCTACACCTTC,CASSLYDRIYGYTF
16,TRBV13,.,TRBJ2-3,.,TGTGCCAGCAGCTTAGAGGAATTTTCTAGCACAGATACGCAGTATTTT,CASSLEEFSSTDTQYF
13,TRBV6-4,TRBD1,TRBJ2-2,few,TGTGCCAGCAGACGGGACAGTACCGGGGAGCTGTTTTTT,CASRRDSTGELFF
12,TRBV11-3,.,TRBJ1-1,many,TGTGCCAGCAGCTTCGGGCAGCCTGAAGCTTTCTTT,CASSFGQPEAFF
16,TRBV24-1,.,TRBJ2-4,few,TGTGCCACCAGTGAAGGGACATCGGCATCCAAAAACATTCAGTACTTC,CATSEGTSASKNIQYF
15,TRBV5-6,.,TRBJ1-1,.,TGTGCCAGCAGCTGGAGTAACAGGGTCTCGGCTGAAGCTTTCTTT,CASSWSNRVSAEAFF
15,TRBV20-1,TRBD1,TRBJ2-7,many,TGCAGTGCTAGAGGGCAGGGGGCTTTCGCCTACGAGCAGTACTTC,CSARGQGAFAYEQYF
14,TRBV5-1,.,TRBJ2-7,.,TGCGCCAGCAGCTTAGGCAGAGCCTCCTACGAGCAGTACTTC,CASSLGRASYEQYF
10,TRBV25-1,.,TRBJ2-1,.,TGTGCCAGCAGTGGAAGGGGGCAGTTCTTC,CASSGRGQFF
14,TRBV28,TRBD1,TRBJ1-1,many,TGTGCCAGCAGTCGGGGACAGATGAACACTGAAGCTTTCTTT,CASSRGQMNTEAFF
16,TRBV13,TRBD2,TRBJ2-7,few,TGTGCCAGCAGCTTAGGTCTAGCGGGAGGGCACTACGAGCAGTACTTC,CASSLGLAGGHYEQYF
13,TRBV2,.,TRBJ1-5,.,TGTGCCAGCAGGACGGGGGGCAATCAGCCCCAGCATTTT,CASRTGGNQPQHF
13,TRBV6-2/TRBV6-3,.,TRBJ1-5,few,TGTGCCAGCAGCCCGGACTATAATCAGCCCCAGCATTTT,CASSPDYNQPQHF
13,TRBV9,TRBD1,TRBJ2-5,many,TGTGCCAGCAGCGCAGGGGGCAGAGAGACCCAGTACTTC,CASSAGGRETQYF
13,TRBV14,.,TRBJ1-1,few,TGTGCCAGCAGCCAATTGCTAACAGGCTCAGCTTTCTTT,CASSQLLTGSAFF
15,TRBV28,.,TRBJ1-1,.,TGTGCCAGCAGTTTATCCCGGGGGCTGGTCACTGAAGCTTTCTTT,CASSLSRGLVTEAFF
16,TRBV5-1,TRBD2,TRBJ2-2,few,TGCGCCAGCAGCTTGGTTATAGCGGGAGGGACCCGGGAGCTGTTTTTT,CASSLVIAGGTRELFF
13,TRBV5-1,.,TRBJ1-1,few,TGCGCCAGCAGCGTCCGGGACAACACTGAAACTTTCTTT,CASSVRDNTETFF
15,TRBV7-9,.,TRBJ1-6,.,TGTGCCAGCAGCTCCGTCGGGACCTATAATTCACCCCTCCACTTT,CASSSVGTYNSPLHF
15,TRBV2,TRBD1,TRBJ1-3,.,TGTGCCAGCAGCCGAACAGGGGACTCTGGAAACACCATATATTTT,CASSRTGDSGNTIYF
15,TRBV7-3,.,TRBJ2-6,many,TGTGCCAGCAGCTTACCATTGGCTGGGGCCAACGTCCTGACTTTC,CASSLPLAGANVLTF
16,TRBV5-5,.,TRBJ1-4,few,TGTGCCAGCAGCTCGTCGGACGGCCCTGGGGATGAAAAACTGTTTTTT,CASSSSDGPGDEKLFF
14,TRBV5-1,.,TRBJ1-1,.,TGCGCCAGCAGCTTGGGGGAGGGGAACACTGAAGCTTTCTTT,CASSLGEGNTEAFF
13,TRBV5-1,.,TRBJ1-2,medium-sized,TGCGCCAGCAGCTGGGACAAATCCTATGGCTACACCTTC,CASSWDKSYGYTF
15,TRBV5-6,TRBD1,TRBJ1-1,many,TGTGCCAGCAGCTTGTCCGGGACAGGGGTCACTGAAGCTTTCTTT,CASSLSGTGVTEAFF
14,TRBV20-1,.,TRBJ1-1,.,TGCAGTGCTAGAGCGCCACAACGGGACACTGAAGCTTTCTTT,CSARAPQRDTEAFF
15,TRBV25-1,.,TRBJ1-6,many,TGTGCCAGCAGCCGGGACGGATATGGTAATTCACCCCTCCACTTT,CASSRDGYGNSPLHF
14,TRBV5-1,TRBD1,TRBJ1-1,.,TGCGCCAGCAGCCTATCCGGGACAGGGTCTGAAGCTTTCTTT,CASSLSGTGSEAFF
15,TRBV4-2,TRBD1,TRBJ2-1,.,TGTGCCAGCAGGCCCTCCGGGACAGTCTACAATGAGCAGTTCTTC,CASRPSGTVYNEQFF
12,TRBV19,.,TRBJ2-3,.,TGTGCCTGTAGCTCCAGGACAGATACGCAGTATTTT,CACSSRTDTQYF
14,TRBV2,TRBD1,TRBJ2-2,.,TGTGCCAGCAGTGAAGGACAGGGGGCCGGGGAGCTGTTTTTT,CASSEGQGAGELFF